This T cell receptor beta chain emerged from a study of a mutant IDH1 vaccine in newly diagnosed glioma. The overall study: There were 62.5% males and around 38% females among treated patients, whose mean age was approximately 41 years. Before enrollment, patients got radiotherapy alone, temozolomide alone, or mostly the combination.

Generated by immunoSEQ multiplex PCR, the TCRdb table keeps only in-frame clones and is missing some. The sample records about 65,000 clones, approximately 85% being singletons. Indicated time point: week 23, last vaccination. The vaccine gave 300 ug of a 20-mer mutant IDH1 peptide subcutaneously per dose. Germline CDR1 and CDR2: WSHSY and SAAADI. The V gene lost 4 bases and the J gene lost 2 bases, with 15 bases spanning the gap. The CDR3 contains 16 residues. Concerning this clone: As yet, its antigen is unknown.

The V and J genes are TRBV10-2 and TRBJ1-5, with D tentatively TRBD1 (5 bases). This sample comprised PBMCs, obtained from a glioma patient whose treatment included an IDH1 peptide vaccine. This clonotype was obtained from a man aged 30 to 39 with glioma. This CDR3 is CASSGMSQGGNQPQHF. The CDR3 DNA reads TGCGCCAGCAGTGGAATGAGCCAGGGTGGCAATCAGCCCCAGCATTTT.